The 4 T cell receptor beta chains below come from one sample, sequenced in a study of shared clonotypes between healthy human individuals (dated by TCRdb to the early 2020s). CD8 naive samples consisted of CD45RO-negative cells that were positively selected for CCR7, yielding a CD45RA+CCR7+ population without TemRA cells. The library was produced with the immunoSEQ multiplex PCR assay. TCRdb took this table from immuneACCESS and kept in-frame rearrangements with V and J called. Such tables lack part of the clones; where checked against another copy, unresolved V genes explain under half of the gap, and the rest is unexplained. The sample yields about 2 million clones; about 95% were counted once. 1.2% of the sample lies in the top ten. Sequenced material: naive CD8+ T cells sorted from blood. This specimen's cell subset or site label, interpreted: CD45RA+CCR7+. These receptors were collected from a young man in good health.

In nucleotides, the CDR3 is TGTGCCAGCAGCTTTGGGAAACTAGCGGGATCCTACGAGCAGTACTTC. It is translated as CASSFGKLAGSYEQYF. The V gene is TRBV7-2, the J gene TRBJ2-7, with 10 positions matching TRBD2. The V gene end was trimmed by 3 bases and the J gene end by 1 base; junction bases not matched to a gene: 6. This CDR3 region has 16 residues. Per the germline V gene, CDR1 is SGHTA and CDR2 is FQGNSA.

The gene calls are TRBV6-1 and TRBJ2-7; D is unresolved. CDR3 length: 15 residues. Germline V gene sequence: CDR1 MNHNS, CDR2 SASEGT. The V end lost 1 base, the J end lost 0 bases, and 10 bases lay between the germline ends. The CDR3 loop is CASSEEGLSSYEQYF. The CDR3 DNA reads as TGTGCCAGCAGTGAAGAAGGGCTAAGCTCCTACGAGCAGTACTTC.

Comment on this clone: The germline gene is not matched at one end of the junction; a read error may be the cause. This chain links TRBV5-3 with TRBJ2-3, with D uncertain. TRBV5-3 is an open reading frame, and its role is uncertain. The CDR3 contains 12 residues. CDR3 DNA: TGTGCCAGAAGACCGGGCACCGATACGCAGTATTTT. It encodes CARRPGTDTQYF.

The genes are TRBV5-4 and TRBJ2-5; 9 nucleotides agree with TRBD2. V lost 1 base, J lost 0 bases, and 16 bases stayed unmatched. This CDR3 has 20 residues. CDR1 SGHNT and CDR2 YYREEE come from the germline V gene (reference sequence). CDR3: CASSLFSREIAGAYQETQYF. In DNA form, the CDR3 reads TGTGCCAGCAGCTTGTTCAGCAGGGAGATAGCGGGGGCGTACCAAGAGACCCAGTACTTC. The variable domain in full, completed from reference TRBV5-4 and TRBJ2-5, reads ETGVTQSPTHLIKTRGQQVTLRCSSQSGHNTVSWYQQALGQGPQFIFQYYREEENGRGNFPPRFSGLQFPNYSSELNVNALELDDSALYLCASSLFSREIAGAYQETQYFGPGTRLLVL.